A selection of T cell receptor beta chains follows, all from one sample in a study of T cells in Graves' hyperthyroidism and ophthalmopathy. TCRdb re-derived calls from the multiplex PCR reads in MiXCR, one entry per CDR3 protein. The table includes roughly 500,000 distinct CDR3 sequences, around 50% detected once. Material for sequencing was peripheral blood or thyroid tissue (not recorded which). The receptors derive from an adult woman with Graves' disease, either hyperthyroidism or ophthalmopathy (not recorded which). Each CDR3 is given with its conserved first and last residue. The D gene is left open where the match is weak. Size is omitted from some rows. Given values are once, few, many or a class for expanded clones.

abundance	d_gene	v_gene	j_gene	CDR3nt	CDR3aa
-	-	TRBV7-2	TRBJ1-6	TGTGCCAGCAGCGGAAGGACAGCGCGAACCGTTAATAATTCACCCCTCCACTTT	CASSGRTARTVNNSPLHF
-	TRBD1	TRBV14	TRBJ1-1	TGTGCCAGCAGCCAAGACATAGGGGGCGGGATGTACACTGAAGCTTTCTTT	CASSQDIGGGMYTEAFF
many	TRBD1	TRBV29-1	TRBJ1-2	TGCAGCGTTACGATACAGGGGGCTCACACCTTC	CSVTIQGAHTF
-	-	TRBV11-2	TRBJ2-5	TGTGCCAGCAGCTTGGGAGGGACAACGGGGGAGACCCAGTACTTC	CASSLGGTTGETQYF
-	-	TRBV7-3	TRBJ2-5	TGTGCCAGCAGTCCCCCGACGGGTAGCGGAGTAGAGACCCAGTACTTC	CASSPPTGSGVETQYF
-	TRBD1	TRBV20-1	TRBJ1-4	TGCAGTGCATCCGACAGGGCTAAGAATGAAAAACTGTTTTTT	CSASDRAKNEKLFF
many	TRBD1	TRBV12-3/TRBV12-4	TRBJ1-1	TGTGCCAGCAGGACGGGACAGGGGTACACTGAAGCTTTCTTT	CASRTGQGYTEAFF
many	TRBD1	TRBV7-9	TRBJ2-5	TGTGCCAGCAGCTTAGGAGGACAGGGGCAAGAGACCCAGTACTTC	CASSLGGQGQETQYF
-	-	TRBV20-1	TRBJ1-1	TGCAGTGCTCGATTGTTGGTGGTTGAAGCTTTCTTT	CSARLLVVEAFF
-	TRBD2	TRBV6-2/TRBV6-3	TRBJ2-7	TGTGCCAGCAGACCCAGACTAGCGGGAGGGGAGCAGTACTTC	CASRPRLAGGEQYF
few	-	TRBV15	TRBJ2-3	TGTGCCACCAGCCTCTTCACAGATACGCAGTATTTT	CATSLFTDTQYF
-	-	TRBV24-1	TRBJ2-2	TGTGCCACCAGTGATTCTGGGGGCAGGCGTAACACCGGGGAGCTGTTTTTT	CATSDSGGRRNTGELFF
-	-	TRBV20-1	TRBJ1-1	TGCAGTGCCAGCTCCCGGGACACTGAAGCTTTCTTT	CSASSRDTEAFF
-	-	TRBV6-5	TRBJ2-2	TGTGCCAGGGGGAATAGCACCGGGGAGCTGTTTTTT	CARGNSTGELFF
few	-	TRBV10-3	TRBJ1-2	TGTGCCATCTGGGGGGACGATGGCTACACCTTC	CAIWGDDGYTF
-	-	TRBV4-1	TRBJ2-7	TGCGCCAGCAGCCAAGATCGACCGGGGATCAACGAGCAGTACTTC	CASSQDRPGINEQYF
few	-	TRBV4-1	TRBJ1-2	TGCGCCAGCAGCCAAACAGGACTCTATGGCTACACCTTC	CASSQTGLYGYTF
-	-	TRBV15	TRBJ1-2	TGTGCCAGCAGTGGGGCAGCTAACTATGGCTACACCTTC	CASSGAANYGYTF
many	TRBD2	TRBV13	TRBJ2-7	TGTGCCAGCAGCGAACTAGCGGGAGGGCCGTACGAGCAGTACTTC	CASSELAGGPYEQYF
-	-	TRBV11-2	TRBJ2-1	TGTGCCAGCAGCTTGTCGGGTAACAATGAGCAGTTCTTC	CASSLSGNNEQFF
many	-	TRBV9	TRBJ2-7	TGTGCCAGCAGCGTAGCTCCGACAGGAACCACAGGCGAGCAGTACTTC	CASSVAPTGTTGEQYF
few	-	TRBV28	TRBJ1-4	TGTGCCAGCAGTACCAATACGGGCTTCGGAAAACTGTTTTTT	CASSTNTGFGKLFF
-	TRBD2	TRBV10-3	TRBJ2-5	TGTGCCATTCTAGCGGAAGAGACCCAGTACTTC	CAILAEETQYF
few	-	TRBV5-1	TRBJ1-6	TGCGCCAGCAGCCCAAGGACAGAGAATTCACCCCTCCACTTT	CASSPRTENSPLHF
-	-	TRBV7-9	TRBJ1-1	TGCGCCAGCAGCCAACCCTGGAAAGCATCTGAAGCTTTCTTT	CASSQPWKASEAFF
many	-	TRBV20-1	TRBJ2-7	TGCAGGGCAGGGTATCGGTGGGACGAGCAGTACTTC	CRAGYRWDEQYF
few	TRBD1	TRBV2	TRBJ2-2	TGTGCCAGCACCCTGGGGACAGGGAACACCGGGGAGCTGTTTTTT	CASTLGTGNTGELFF
-	-	TRBV29-1	TRBJ1-1	TGCAGCTTGGTGGCCATGAACACTGAAGCTTTCTTT	CSLVAMNTEAFF
-	-	TRBV7-8	TRBJ1-2	TGTGCCAGCAGCGCAACCGGGACGGGGAACTATGGCTACACCTTC	CASSATGTGNYGYTF
few	-	TRBV10-3	TRBJ1-2	TGTGCCATCAGTGAGGACGAGTTGGCCCTTCCTAACTATGGCTACACCTTC	CAISEDELALPNYGYTF
many	TRBD1	TRBV11-2	TRBJ2-7	TGTGCCAGCAGATCCCGACAGGGTACCTCCTACGAGCAGTACTTC	CASRSRQGTSYEQYF
-	-	TRBV10-3	TRBJ1-1	TGTGCCATCACCGAGGGGGGACCTGAAGCTTTCTTT	CAITEGGPEAFF
-	-	TRBV4-1	TRBJ2-2	TGCGCCAGCAGCGGGCGCCTGATTACGAACACCGGGGAGCTGTTTTTT	CASSGRLITNTGELFF
-	-	TRBV6-6	TRBJ2-7	TGTGCCGGCAGTCCCGGCCAAACCTACGAGCAGTACTTC	CAGSPGQTYEQYF
few	-	TRBV2	TRBJ1-5	TGTGCCAGCAGTGAAGGCAGGGGTGTGAATCAGCCCCAGCATTTT	CASSEGRGVNQPQHF
-	-	TRBV11-2	TRBJ2-7	TGTGCCAGCAGCCAAGGAGATTCCGGGAGATACTTC	CASSQGDSGRYF
many	-	TRBV6-1	TRBJ1-5	TGTGCCAGCAGTGGGTCGGGGTTCAATCAGCCCCAGCATTTT	CASSGSGFNQPQHF
many	-	TRBV4-3	TRBJ1-6	TGCGCCAGCAGCCAAGAGAGGAACAGCTATAATTCACCCCTCCACTTT	CASSQERNSYNSPLHF
-	TRBD1	TRBV20-1	TRBJ1-2	TGCAGTGCTATATTACACTCCGGGACAGGGGGCTATGGCTACACCTTC	CSAILHSGTGGYGYTF
many	TRBD1	TRBV11-2	TRBJ1-1	TGTGCCAGCAGCTCGGACAGGGCCTACACTGAAGCTTTCTTT	CASSSDRAYTEAFF
-	TRBD2	TRBV5-4	TRBJ2-7	TGTGCCAGCAGCCCTAATAGAGCGGGAGGGAGGGAGCAGTACTTC	CASSPNRAGGREQYF
-	-	TRBV19	TRBJ2-2	TGTGCCAGTAGTATCGTAGGGGACACCGGGGAGCTGTTTTTT	CASSIVGDTGELFF
few	-	TRBV27	TRBJ1-1	TGTGCCAGCAGTTTTTGGAGAAACACTGAAGCTTTCTTT	CASSFWRNTEAFF
few	-	TRBV5-1	TRBJ2-7	TGCGCCAGTTCCTACGAGGGGAGCGAGCAGTACTTC	CASSYEGSEQYF
few	TRBD1	TRBV19	TRBJ1-6	TGTGCCAGTAGCACGCGGGACAGGATCCGACGGAATTCACCCCTCCACTTT	CASSTRDRIRRNSPLHF
many	-	TRBV4-1	TRBJ1-1	TGCGCCAGCAGCCAAACCGGGGTCGCTGAAGCTTTCTTT	CASSQTGVAEAFF
once	-	TRBV6-1	TRBJ1-5	TGTGCCAGCGGATTTAAAGGGCCCCAGCATTTT	CASGFKGPQHF
-	-	TRBV5-3	TRBJ2-5	TGTGCCAGTACCTATGTCCTACAAGAGACCCAGTACTTC	CASTYVLQETQYF
many	TRBD1	TRBV5-5	TRBJ2-7	TGTGCCAGCAGCCCGGAGGGACAGGGAAAAGCCTACGAGCAGTACTTC	CASSPEGQGKAYEQYF
-	TRBD1	TRBV5-1	TRBJ2-7	TGCGCCAGCAGCTTGGGTTTCGCAGGGGGAAACGAGCAGTACTTC	CASSLGFAGGNEQYF
many	-	TRBV2	TRBJ2-5	TGTGCCAGCAAGCCCGACAGGCCCCAAAGAGAGACCCAGTACTTC	CASKPDRPQRETQYF